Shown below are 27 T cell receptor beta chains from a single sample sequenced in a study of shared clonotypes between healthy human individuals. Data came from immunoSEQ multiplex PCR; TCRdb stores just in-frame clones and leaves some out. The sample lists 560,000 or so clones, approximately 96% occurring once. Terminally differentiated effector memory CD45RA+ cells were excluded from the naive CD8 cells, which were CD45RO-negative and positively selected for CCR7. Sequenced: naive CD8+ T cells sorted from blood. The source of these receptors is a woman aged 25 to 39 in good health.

CDR3 nucleotide sequence: TGTGCCAGCAGTGAAAGAGACCGTGAGAACTATGGCTACACCTTC. It yields the protein CASSERDRENYGYTF. The V and J genes are TRBV2 and TRBJ1-2; D unclear. The germline gives CDR1 SNHLY, CDR2 FYNNEI. The CDR3 is 15 residues long. Trimming stripped 2 bases from V and 2 bases from J, with 12 bases between.

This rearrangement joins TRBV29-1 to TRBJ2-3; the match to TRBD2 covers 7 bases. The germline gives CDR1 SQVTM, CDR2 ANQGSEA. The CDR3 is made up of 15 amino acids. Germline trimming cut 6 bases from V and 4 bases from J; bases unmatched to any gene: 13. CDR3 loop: CSVTGGRERADTQYF. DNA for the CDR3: TGCAGCGTCACTGGGGGGAGGGAGAGGGCAGATACGCAGTATTTT.

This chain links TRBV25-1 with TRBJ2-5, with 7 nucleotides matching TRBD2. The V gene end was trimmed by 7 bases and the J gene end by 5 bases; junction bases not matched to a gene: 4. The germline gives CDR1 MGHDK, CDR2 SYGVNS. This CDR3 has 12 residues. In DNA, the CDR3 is TGTGCCAGCACCAGCGGGACGGAGACCCAGTACTTC. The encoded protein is CASTSGTETQYF.

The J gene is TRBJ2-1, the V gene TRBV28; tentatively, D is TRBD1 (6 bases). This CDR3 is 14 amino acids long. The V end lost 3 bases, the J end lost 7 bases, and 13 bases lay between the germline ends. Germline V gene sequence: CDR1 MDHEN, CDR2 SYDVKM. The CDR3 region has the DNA TGTGCCAGCAGTTTGCAGGGGCAATTAAATGAGCAGTTCTTC. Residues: CASSLQGQLNEQFF. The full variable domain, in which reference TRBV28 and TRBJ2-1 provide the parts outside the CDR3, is DVKVTQSSRYLVKRTGEKVFLECVQDMDHENMFWYRQDPGLGLRLIYFSYDVKMKEKGDIPEGYSVSREKKERFSLILESASTNQTSMYLCASSLQGQLNEQFFGPGTRLTVL.

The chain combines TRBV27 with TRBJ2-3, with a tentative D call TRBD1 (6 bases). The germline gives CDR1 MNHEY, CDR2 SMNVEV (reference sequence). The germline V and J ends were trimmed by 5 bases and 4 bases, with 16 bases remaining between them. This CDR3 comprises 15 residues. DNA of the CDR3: TGTGCCAGCAGTCCGACCACAGGGATGGCAGATACGCAGTATTTT. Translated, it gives CASSPTTGMADTQYF.

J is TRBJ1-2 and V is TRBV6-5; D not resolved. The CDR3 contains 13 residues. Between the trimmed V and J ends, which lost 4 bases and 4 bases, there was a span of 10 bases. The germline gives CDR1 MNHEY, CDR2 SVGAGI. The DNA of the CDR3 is TGTGCCAGCAGTTCCGACACACGCTATGGCTACACCTTC. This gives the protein CASSSDTRYGYTF.

CDR3 loop: CASSPGGRGAKNIQYF. The DNA of the CDR3 is TGTGCCAGCAGCCCCGGGGGGCGCGGGGCCAAAAACATTCAGTACTTC. The chain joins TRBV5-6 to TRBJ2-4; D perhaps matches TRBD2 (7 bases). In germline, CDR1 is SGHDT, CDR2 YYEEEE. Trimming cost V 4 bases and J 1 base, with 15 bases left between them. This CDR3 region has 16 residues.

Written as DNA, the CDR3 is TGTGCCACCAGCGAAACGCTTGAGGGAAACACCATATATTTT. It yields the protein CATSETLEGNTIYF. The V gene is TRBV15, the J gene TRBJ1-3; D unclear. Per germline, CDR1 LNHNV and CDR2 YYDKDF (reference sequence). CDR3 length equals 14 residues. Trimming left V 5 bases short and J 4 bases short, with 12 bases between.

DNA for the CDR3: TGTGCCAGCAGACCCAGGGTAACTCAGCCCCAGCATTTT. This sequence encodes CASRPRVTQPQHF. The chain is built from TRBV28 and TRBJ1-5, with D possibly matching TRBD1 (5 bases). The CDR3 has 13 residues. The V gene lost 6 bases and the J gene lost 6 bases, with 12 bases spanning the gap. Germline V gene lookup returns CDR1 MDHEN and CDR2 SYDVKM.

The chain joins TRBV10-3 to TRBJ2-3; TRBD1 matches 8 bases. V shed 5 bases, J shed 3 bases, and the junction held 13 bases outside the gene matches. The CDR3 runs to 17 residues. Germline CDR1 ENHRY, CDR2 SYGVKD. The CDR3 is CAISPAQGARATDTQYF. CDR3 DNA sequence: TGTGCCATCAGTCCCGCTCAGGGGGCGCGGGCGACAGATACGCAGTATTTT.

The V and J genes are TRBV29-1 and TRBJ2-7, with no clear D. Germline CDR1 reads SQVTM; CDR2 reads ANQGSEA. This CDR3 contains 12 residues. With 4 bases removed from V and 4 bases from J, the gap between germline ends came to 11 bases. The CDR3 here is CSVVYVGYEQYF. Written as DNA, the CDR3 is TGCAGCGTTGTATACGTGGGTTACGAGCAGTACTTC.

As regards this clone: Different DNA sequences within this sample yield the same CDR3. CDR3 sequence: CASSLGSYEQYF. DNA for the CDR3: TGTGCCAGCAGCTTAGGGTCCTACGAGCAGTACTTC. This chain connects TRBV7-6 to TRBJ2-7; D is ambiguous. The V and J ends lost 1 base and 1 base respectively, with 2 bases between them. The CDR3 covers 12 residues. The germline gives CDR1 SGHVS, CDR2 FNYEAQ.

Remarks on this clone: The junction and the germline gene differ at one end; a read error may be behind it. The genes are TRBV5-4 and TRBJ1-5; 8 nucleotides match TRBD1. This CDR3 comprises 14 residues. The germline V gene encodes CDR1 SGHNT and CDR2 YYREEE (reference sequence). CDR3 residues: CASSLDRADQPQHF. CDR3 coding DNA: TGTGCCAGCAGTTTGGACAGGGCTGATCAGCCCCAGCATTTT.

The CDR3 loop is CASSSGSTEAFF. The CDR3 DNA sequence: TGTGCCAGCAGCTCCGGGTCCACTGAAGCTTTCTTT. The rearrangement joins TRBV7-2 to TRBJ1-1, with unresolved D. Trimming cost V 4 bases and J 4 bases, with 7 bases left between them. CDR1 is SGHTA, CDR2 FQGNSA, per germline. This CDR3 comprises 12 residues. Drawing the rest from reference TRBV7-2 and TRBJ1-1, the complete variable domain is GAGVSQSPSNKVTEKGKDVELRCDPISGHTALYWYRQSLGQGLEFLIYFQGNSAPDKSGLPSDRFSAERTGGSVSTLTIQRTQQEDSAVYLCASSSGSTEAFFGQGTRLTVV.

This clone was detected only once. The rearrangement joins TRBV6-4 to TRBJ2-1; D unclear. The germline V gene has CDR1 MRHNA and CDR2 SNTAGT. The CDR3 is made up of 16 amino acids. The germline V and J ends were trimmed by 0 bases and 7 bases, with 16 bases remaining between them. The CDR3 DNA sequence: TGTGCCAGCAGTGACTCCCGCCAGTCAGCGTTTAATGAGCAGTTCTTC. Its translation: CASSDSRQSAFNEQFF.

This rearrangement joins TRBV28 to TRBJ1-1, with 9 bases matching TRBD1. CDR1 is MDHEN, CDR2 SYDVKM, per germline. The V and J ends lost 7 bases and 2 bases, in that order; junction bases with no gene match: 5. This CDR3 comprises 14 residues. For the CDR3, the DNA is TGTGCCAGCATTCTACAGGGGGCTAACACTGAAGCTTTCTTT. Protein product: CASILQGANTEAFF.

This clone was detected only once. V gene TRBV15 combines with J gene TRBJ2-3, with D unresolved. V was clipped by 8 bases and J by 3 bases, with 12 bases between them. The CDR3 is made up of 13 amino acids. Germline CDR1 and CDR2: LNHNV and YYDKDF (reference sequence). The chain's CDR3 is CATGAEFTDTQYF. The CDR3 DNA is TGTGCCACCGGCGCGGAGTTTACAGATACGCAGTATTTT.

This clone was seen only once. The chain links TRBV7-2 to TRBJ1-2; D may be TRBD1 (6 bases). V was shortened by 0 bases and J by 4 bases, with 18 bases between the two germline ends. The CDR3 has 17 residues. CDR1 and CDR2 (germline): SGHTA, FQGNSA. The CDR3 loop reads CASSLAPSWTAIYGYTF. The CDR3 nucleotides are TGTGCCAGCAGCTTAGCGCCCTCCTGGACAGCTATCTATGGCTACACCTTC.

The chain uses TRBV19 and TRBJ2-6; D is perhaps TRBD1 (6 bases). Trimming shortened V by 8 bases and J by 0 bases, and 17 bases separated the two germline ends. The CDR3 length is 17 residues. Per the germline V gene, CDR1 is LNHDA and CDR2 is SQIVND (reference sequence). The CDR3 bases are TGTGCCAGTTGGGACACCCTCTCCTACTCTGGGGCCAACGTCCTGACTTTC. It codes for CASWDTLSYSGANVLTF.

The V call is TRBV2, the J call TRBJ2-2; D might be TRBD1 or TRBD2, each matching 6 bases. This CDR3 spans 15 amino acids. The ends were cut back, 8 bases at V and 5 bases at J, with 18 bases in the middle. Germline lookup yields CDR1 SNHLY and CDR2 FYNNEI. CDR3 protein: CASLEGGGRTGELFF. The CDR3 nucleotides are TGTGCCAGCCTGGAGGGGGGCGGTCGGACCGGGGAGCTGTTTTTT.

Here the CDR3 DNA reads TGTGCCAGTACCCCGACTAGCGGGATGCTCATTCAGTACTTC. Translating gives CASTPTSGMLIQYF. V usage is TRBV19 and J usage is TRBJ2-4; 11 bases are a match to TRBD2. The length of the CDR3 is 14 residues. With V trimmed by 7 bases and J by 9 bases, 8 bases remained unmatched. Per germline, CDR1 LNHDA and CDR2 SQIVND (reference sequence). Filled out from reference TRBV19 and TRBJ2-4, the complete variable domain reads DGGITQSPKYLFRKEGQNVTLSCEQNLNHDAMYWYRQDPGQGLRLIYYSQIVNDFQKGDIAEGYSVSREKKESFPLTVTSAQKNPTAFYLCASTPTSGMLIQYFGAGTRLSVL.

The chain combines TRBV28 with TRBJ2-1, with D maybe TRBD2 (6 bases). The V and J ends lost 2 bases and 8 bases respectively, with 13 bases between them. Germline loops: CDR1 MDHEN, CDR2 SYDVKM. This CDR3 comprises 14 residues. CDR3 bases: TGTGCCAGCAGTTTAGCGGGAATGGTTGATGAGCAGTTCTTC. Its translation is CASSLAGMVDEQFF.

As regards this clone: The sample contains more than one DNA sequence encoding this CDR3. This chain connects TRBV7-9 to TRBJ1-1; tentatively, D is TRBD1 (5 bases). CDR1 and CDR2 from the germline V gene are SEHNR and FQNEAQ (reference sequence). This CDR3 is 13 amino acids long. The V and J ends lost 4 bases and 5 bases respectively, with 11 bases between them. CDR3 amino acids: CASSSGGNTEAFF. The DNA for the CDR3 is TGTGCCAGCAGCTCTGGGGGAAATACTGAAGCTTTCTTT. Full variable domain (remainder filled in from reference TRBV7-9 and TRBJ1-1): DTGVSQNPRHKITKRGQNVTFRCDPISEHNRLYWYRQTLGQGPEFLTYFQNEAQLEKSRLLSDRFSAERPKGSFSTLEIQRTEQGDSAMYLCASSSGGNTEAFFGQGTRLTVV.

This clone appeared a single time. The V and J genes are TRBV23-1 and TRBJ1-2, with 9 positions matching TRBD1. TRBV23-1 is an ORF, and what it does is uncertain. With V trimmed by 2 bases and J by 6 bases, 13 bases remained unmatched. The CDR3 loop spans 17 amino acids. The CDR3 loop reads CASSQTQAGTGSHGYTF. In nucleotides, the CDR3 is TGCGCCAGCAGTCAAACGCAAGCCGGGACAGGGAGCCATGGCTACACCTTC.

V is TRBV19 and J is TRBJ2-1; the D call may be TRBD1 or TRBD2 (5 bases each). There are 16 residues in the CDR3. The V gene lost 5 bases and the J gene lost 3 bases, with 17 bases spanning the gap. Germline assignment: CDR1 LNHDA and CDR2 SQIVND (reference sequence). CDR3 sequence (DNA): TGTGCCAGTAGTCCCCCCGGGGCGGAGAACTACAATGAGCAGTTCTTC. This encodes CASSPPGAENYNEQFF.

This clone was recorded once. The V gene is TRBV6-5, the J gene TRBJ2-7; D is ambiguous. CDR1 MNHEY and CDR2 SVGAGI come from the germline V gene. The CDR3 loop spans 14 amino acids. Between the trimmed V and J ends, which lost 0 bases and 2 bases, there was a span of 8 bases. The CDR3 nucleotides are TGTGCCAGCAGTTACTCCCGCACCCCCTACGAGCAGTACTTC. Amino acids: CASSYSRTPYEQYF.

For the CDR3, the DNA is TGTGCCAGCAGTTTTCAGGCGGGAGGGTACAATGAGCAGTTCTTC. The encoded protein is CASSFQAGGYNEQFF. The chain has TRBV27 and TRBJ2-1, with TRBD2 matching 9 bases. From germline, CDR1 is MNHEY and CDR2 SMNVEV (reference sequence). The CDR3 runs to 15 residues. V shed 3 bases and J 4 bases; nucleotides not matched to a gene: 4.